What follows describes a single T cell receptor (beta chain). Its antigen is unknown. No much larger clone exists at a distance of one base, and base qualities are not known. The sample's treatment or condition, from its label and the paper: allogeneic hematopoietic cell transplantation with graft depleted of TCRalphabeta T cells and CD19 B cells. The children who served as transplant recipients had been given grafts of TCRalphabeta/CD19-depleted allogeneic hematopoietic cells. Reading the germline V gene gives CDR1 SGHTA and CDR2 FQGNSA. Trimming at the junction amounts to 5 bases on V and 3 bases on J, and the germline ends lie 7 bases apart. Including the terminal cysteine and phenylalanine, the CDR3 comprises 12 residues. Only CDR3 DNA remains: 36 bases, in frame from the first base. Libraries came from PCR. The sample was run on an Illumina HiSeq 2500. Molecular barcoding was employed in the preparation of TCR libraries, with unique molecular identifiers being used to normalize TCRbeta repertoire quantification. In-frame beta chains were kept once TCRdb had trimmed the public reads at Q25 with fastp and called clones with MiXCR. Each record represents a unique CDR3 protein, reported with the most common genes and DNA among its rows. The sample contains approximately 980,000 distinct CDR3 sequences, roughly 29% of them found a single time. The ten biggest clones cover 28% of the sample.

The sample is drawn from a study of T-cell reconstitution after alpha-beta-depleted transplantation in children (dated by TCRdb to 2016 to 2017). Study-wide context: Using TCR repertoire profiling, the study quantitatively followed how T-cell immune reconstitution unfolded in children after TCRalphabeta/CD19-depleted allogeneic hematopoietic cell transplantation.

General findings and caveats noted by the study authors: Hyperexpanded clone frequencies declined over subsequent months; after one year, T-cell counts and TCRbeta diversity were mostly attributed to newly produced T cells. The apparently early recovery of alphabetaT-cell counts about two months after transplant reportedly depended on only several hundred rapidly expanded clones that came from non-depleted graft cells. In some patients, the high TCRbeta diversity seen at day 60 was put down to recipient T cells and intrathymic progenitors that had survived conditioning.

Sequences were derived from PBMCs, mostly from graft donor cells, sampled 360 days after TCRalphabeta/CD19-depleted stem cell transplant. This clonotype originated in a boy in the first two years of life who had a stem cell transplant for SCID, so the T cells may come from the graft donor. The chain is encoded by TRBV7-2 joined to TRBJ1-1, with the D gene not clear enough to name. The bases are TGTGCCAGCAGCCCTTCCTACACTGAAGCTTTCTTT. Its product reads: CASSPSYTEAFF.